The present entry profiles one T cell receptor (beta chain) with its context. Its antigen is unknown. The CDR3 sequence is 12 residues long. Germline V gives CDR1 ENHRY, CDR2 SYGVKD. Between the trimmed V and J ends, which lost 8 bases and 2 bases, there was a span of 7 bases. These data originate in a study of cytomegalovirus exposure and HLA in healthy donors. With 60 Vbeta and 13 Jbeta primers, the PCR was carried out. The authors' processing: Unique TCR beta chains totaled roughly 81 million in a later count, with around 11 million of them shared. Method: immunoSEQ multiplex PCR; TCRdb's copy keeps in-frame clones and lacks some. V and J calls and clone size follow that table, whereas D and trimming were derived from the DNA. The data show about 120,000 clones, less than 85% seen once. Study findings and constraints: The likely explanation for a cluster of highly shared sequence variants was sequencing artifact. Across donors, presence/absence analyses took sequencing depth to be roughly uniform. A later analysis found TCR association rates differed by HLA locus, highest for DRB1 and lowest for HLA-C.

This TCR derives from a male donor in good health and CMV-seronegative. The sequencing sample was made of PBMCs. The chain joins TRBV10-3 to TRBJ1-3; maybe TRBD1 (6 bases). CDR3 DNA sequence: TGTGCCATCGGGGGCCCTGGAAACACCATATATTTT. Its protein product is CAIGGPGNTIYF.